A selection of T cell receptor beta chains follows, all from one sample in a study of T cells in localized non-small cell lung cancer. Method: immunoSEQ multiplex PCR; TCRdb's copy keeps in-frame clones and lacks some. This table has approximately 2,200 clones, under 40% appearing once. The source material was normal lung tissue next to the tumor, sampled before any cancer treatment. These receptors originate from a female donor at least 60 years old with stage I squamous cell lung carcinoma. CDR3s include the opening cysteine and the closing phenylalanine or tryptophan. D genes are given only for firm matches. Size values are once, few and many counts, or a class for expanded clones, and some rows have none.

V gene: TRBV10-3
clone size: -
J gene: TRBJ2-1
D gene: -
CDR3 protein: CAISESQEGTSYNEQFF
CDR3 DNA: TGTGCCATCAGTGAGTCGCAGGAGGGAACCTCGTACAATGAGCAGTTCTTC

V gene: TRBV9
clone size: few
J gene: TRBJ1-4
D gene: -
CDR3 protein: CASSVGPTGTNEKLFF
CDR3 DNA: TGTGCCAGCAGCGTAGGCCCTACAGGGACTAATGAAAAACTGTTTTTT

V gene: TRBV28
clone size: few
J gene: TRBJ2-1
D gene: TRBD2
CDR3 protein: CASSFMREGNEQFF
CDR3 DNA: TGTGCCAGCAGTTTTATGAGGGAGGGTAATGAGCAGTTCTTC

V gene: TRBV1
clone size: medium-sized
J gene: TRBJ2-5
D gene: -
CDR3 protein: CASSQEGDGETQYF
CDR3 DNA: TGCGCCAGCAGCCAAGAGGGTGACGGGGAGACCCAGTACTTC

V gene: TRBV19
clone size: once
J gene: TRBJ1-5
D gene: -
CDR3 protein: CASNPTSGNQPQHF
CDR3 DNA: TGTGCCAGTAACCCGACGTCAGGCAATCAGCCCCAGCATTTT

V gene: TRBV11-3
clone size: -
J gene: TRBJ1-1
D gene: -
CDR3 protein: CASSNMERGTEAFF
CDR3 DNA: TGTGCCAGCAGTAATATGGAGAGGGGCACTGAAGCTTTCTTT

V gene: TRBV19
clone size: -
J gene: TRBJ2-2
D gene: -
CDR3 protein: CASSSYRDRNTGELFF
CDR3 DNA: TGTGCCAGTAGTTCGTATCGGGATCGGAACACCGGGGAGCTGTTTTTT

V gene: TRBV9
clone size: -
J gene: TRBJ2-5
D gene: -
CDR3 protein: CASSPPYQETQYF
CDR3 DNA: TGTGCCAGCAGCCCTCCCTACCAAGAGACCCAGTACTTC

V gene: TRBV29-1
clone size: few
J gene: TRBJ1-2
D gene: -
CDR3 protein: CSVQQPTLHGYTF
CDR3 DNA: TGCAGCGTCCAACAACCCACACTTCATGGCTACACCTTC

V gene: TRBV6-8
clone size: few
J gene: TRBJ1-2
D gene: -
CDR3 protein: CASRPRPGAGYTF
CDR3 DNA: TGTGCCAGCAGGCCGAGGCCGGGGGCTGGCTACACCTTC

V gene: TRBV19
clone size: few
J gene: TRBJ2-5
D gene: TRBD2
CDR3 protein: CASSVAGGSQETQYF
CDR3 DNA: TGTGCCAGTAGCGTAGCGGGAGGGTCCCAAGAGACCCAGTACTTC

V gene: TRBV6-8
clone size: -
J gene: TRBJ2-5
D gene: -
CDR3 protein: CASSAVGSGLRETQYF
CDR3 DNA: TGTGCCAGCAGCGCGGTGGGCAGTGGATTACGGGAGACCCAGTACTTC

V gene: TRBV13
clone size: -
J gene: TRBJ1-5
D gene: TRBD1
CDR3 protein: CASSLGRGAGLYQPQHF
CDR3 DNA: TGTGCCAGCAGCTTAGGCAGGGGGGCGGGGTTATATCAGCCCCAGCATTTT

V gene: TRBV11-3
clone size: -
J gene: TRBJ1-5
D gene: -
CDR3 protein: CASSGGGPQSNQPQHF
CDR3 DNA: TGTGCCAGCAGCGGGGGGGGACCCCAGAGCAATCAGCCCCAGCATTTT

V gene: TRBV11-3
clone size: few
J gene: TRBJ2-1
D gene: TRBD2
CDR3 protein: CASSGEGTSSFNEQFF
CDR3 DNA: TGTGCCAGCAGCGGTGAAGGGACTAGTAGTTTCAATGAGCAGTTCTTC

V gene: TRBV9
clone size: large
J gene: TRBJ2-1
D gene: TRBD2
CDR3 protein: CASSVDAGGFYNEQFF
CDR3 DNA: TGTGCCAGCAGCGTAGATGCGGGAGGCTTTTACAATGAGCAGTTCTTC

V gene: TRBV19
clone size: -
J gene: TRBJ1-5
D gene: -
CDR3 protein: CATRDEPLNQPQHF
CDR3 DNA: TGTGCCACCAGGGACGAACCCTTAAATCAGCCCCAGCATTTT